The present T cell receptor beta chain was sequenced within a study of cytomegalovirus exposure and HLA in healthy donors. The PCR employed 60 Vbeta primers together with 13 Jbeta primers. This table comes from immunoSEQ multiplex PCR, and its TCRdb copy is limited to in-frame clones, with some not included. This sample carries about 150,000 clones, 65% to 85% of them seen once, and the ten largest clones take 3.5% to 5.5%. Only one count was recorded for this clone. The V and J ends lost 2 bases and 1 base respectively, with 5 bases between them. The CDR3 sequence is 14 residues long. From germline, CDR1 is SGHTA and CDR2 FQGNSA.

The sequence derives from a woman between 40 and 55 years old in good health and CMV-seropositive. This chain uses TRBV7-2 with TRBJ2-2, with TRBD1 as a possible D gene (5 bases). Sequenced material: PBMCs. The CDR3, as DNA: TGTGCCAGCAGCTTAAGGGGGAACACCGGGGAGCTGTTTTTT. This gives the protein CASSLRGNTGELFF.